This entry describes one T cell receptor beta chain. Mismatch with germline at one junction end may stem from a read error. This record belongs to a study of blood T cell repertoires in COVID-19. Across the whole study: There were acute and convalescent COVID-19 samples, and they came from the United States, Italy and Spain. Sample material is recorded as cDNA or gDNA derived from T cells, B-cell-depleted T cells, or PBMCs.

Germline V lookup: CDR1 MNHEY, CDR2 SVGEGT. The CDR3 is 12 amino acids. Source study methods: Estimation of nucleated cell counts relied on the amplification of reference gene primers. Assay: immunoSEQ multiplex PCR; the TCRdb copy retains only in-frame clones and omits some. V and J calls and clone size are as listed in that table; D and trimming were resolved from the DNA. Altogether 150,000 to 200,000 clones are present, roughly 91% being singletons, with the ten largest covering roughly 4.7%. Sequencing used peripheral blood. The chain joins TRBV6-2 or TRBV6-3 to TRBJ2-2; 8 positions agree with TRBD2. The TCR comes from a human donor in a cohort sampled during active COVID-19. The CDR3 loop reads CASSRSAGGLFF. The CDR3 region has the DNA TGTGCCAGCAGTCGGAGCGCGGGGGGGCTGTTTTTT.